The sequence of this TCR beta chain was determined in a study of T cells in Graves' hyperthyroidism and ophthalmopathy (dated 2019 in TCRdb). Regarding the study in general: Peripheral blood was collected at initial diagnosis, before any treatment. To identify TCR V-J signatures that set the groups apart, the researchers used a discovery cohort of more than 95 patients, made up of 40 to 45 with Graves' ophthalmopathy and about 60 with stable Graves' hyperthyroidism. An independent validation cohort of under 20 hyperthyroidism patients and 17 patients who later progressed to ophthalmopathy tested prospective prediction of ophthalmopathy. The 95 to 100 discovery patients were randomly split 7:3 into training and test sets. In about six Graves' hyperthyroidism patients, the study also compared T-cell repertoires from thyroid tissue with T-cell repertoires from blood. Once sampling was done, hyperthyroidism patients were given methimazole at a starting dose of 30 mg daily, whereas ophthalmopathy patients were given high-dose intravenous methylprednisolone. The paper reports TCR Vbeta CDR3 sequencing of 135 peripheral blood samples: around 41 ophthalmopathy, 75 to 80 hyperthyroidism and around 17 progressor patients.

The germline V gene gives CDR1 as SNHLY and CDR2 as FYNNEI. From the cysteine up to the phenylalanine, the CDR3 has a length of 18 residues. The read is trimmed to its CDR3 DNA, 54 bases read in frame from base 1. V is reduced by 5 bases and J by 1 base, leaving a spacing of 23 bases between them. TCR beta CDR3 regions were amplified from RNA transcripts. A first-round RT-PCR of the TCR CDR3 used the HTBI primer set with the Qiagen OneStep RT-PCR kit. A second multiplex PCR round built the libraries, followed by size selection and purification. The libraries were sequenced on an Illumina HiSeq2000 using paired-end 100 bp reads. On the study's bioinformatics: Raw data were processed with SOAPnuke, discarding reads with adapters, uncalled bases, mean Phred below 15, or no exact constant-primer or identifier match. High-quality paired reads were merged with COPE v1.2.5, and unique nucleotide sequences were defined as clonotypes. MiTCR v1.1 was used to align clonotypes to the IMGT TRBV, TRBD and TRBJ reference segments. The analysis was restricted to V-J combinations with a frequency above 0.0001, which together covered 99.2% of the repertoires. The TCS score was defined as F50 (clonal expansion) divided by E x V (chaos), with BLOSUM62-based TCRdist calculated between CDR3 peptides within each V-J. Welch's t-statistics and random forest reduced fewer than 600 V-J features to roughly 13, which were used in a naive Bayes classifier (R e1071). In-frame beta chains were kept once TCRdb had trimmed the public reads at Q25 with fastp and called clones with MiXCR. Every entry covers one CDR3 protein and lists the most common genes and DNA from its rows. The V and J calls and clone size come from TCRdb's table, not from the authors' own analysis. The sample table records about 590,000 distinct CDR3 sequences; more than 13% of these occur just once. Less than 9% of the sample lies in the top ten.

Overall study results and their limits: In validation, the model predicted progression to ophthalmopathy with 55% to 71% sensitivity and 72.22% specificity, a median of approximately 6.5 months before onset. Sample size was not statistically predetermined, and investigators were not blinded to group allocation. Blood samples also contained most of the expanded thyroid clonotypes (frequency above 0.001), which suggests that blood repertoires may reflect thyroid immune responses. A model built on a 13 V-J signature distinguished ophthalmopathy from stable hyperthyroidism, reaching about 88% sensitivity and around 81% specificity in cross-validation and 80%/75% in testing.

This clonotype was seen many times. Its antigen is not yet known. Base qualities were left out, and no much larger clone turns up one base away. Ophthalmopathy patients had moderately to severely active disease, with a Clinical Activity Score of 3 or more, a NOSPECS grade of 4 or more, and a disease duration of less than 3 months. Any patient with an uncontrolled infection, another autoimmune disease, pregnancy or lactation was excluded. Diagnoses were based on clinical symptoms, serum thyroxine and TRAb, thyroid ultrasound and orbital computed tomography. PBMCs were separated from roughly 10 ml of fresh peripheral blood using Ficoll-Paque density gradient centrifugation. Total RNA was extracted with Trizol reagent, and quality was checked on an Agilent 2100 Bioanalyzer.

The rearranged segments are TRBV2 and TRBJ1-1; no D gene is confidently identified. The sample comprised blood. This clonotype was sampled from a woman under 30 with Graves' ophthalmopathy. The CDR3 sequence is CASSRMRRVGLGNTEAFF. In nucleotides, the sequence is TGTGCCAGCAGTCGGATGAGGAGGGTTGGATTAGGGAACACTGAAGCTTTCTTT.